This T cell receptor beta chain was captured in a study of cytomegalovirus exposure and HLA in healthy donors. Study results and limitations: By HLA locus, TCR association rates varied in a later analysis, with DRB1 showing the most and HLA-C the fewest. Per published accounts, TCR beta sequences correctly predicted the HLA-A and HLA-B alleles of most subjects. A few chains linked to CMV were shown in vitro to be specific for CMV antigens.

PCR employed 60 Vbeta and 13 Jbeta primers. Authors' methods: Unique TCR beta chains numbered roughly 83 million in a later analysis, with approximately 10 million shared. Measured with immunoSEQ multiplex PCR; TCRdb has only the in-frame clones, and not every one. The DNA was the basis for D and trimming; V, J and clone size are from that table. The sample totals tens of thousands of clones; its top ten clones hold 3.8%. Concerning this clone: The antigen remains undetermined.

V was shortened by 5 bases and J by 9 bases, with 17 bases between the two germline ends. Germline CDR1 MNHEY, CDR2 SMNVEV (reference sequence). The CDR3 is 15 residues long. This chain links TRBV27 with TRBJ1-6, with D tentatively TRBD1 (5 bases). This TCR was recovered from a female donor in good health and CMV-seropositive. Sequencing input: PBMCs. For the CDR3, the DNA is TGTGCCAGCAGTCCCGCCGGCAGGGTGGGTTCACCCCTCCACTTT. This translates into CASSPAGRVGSPLHF.